What follows are 13 T cell receptor beta chains derived from one specimen sequenced in a study of CD8 T cells in ankylosing spondylitis. Antigen specificity for these receptors is unknown. TCRdb re-called the 5' RACE reads through MiXCR, storing one row per CDR3 protein. The sample holds approximately 500,000 distinct CDR3 sequences; 10% to 15% are singletons and the top ten take almost 7%. General study points: A TCR beta motif of fewer than 10 highly homologous variants seemed to mark ankylosing spondylitis blood.

The sequenced sample consisted of blood, either unsorted or a sorted T cell fraction (not recorded which). The receptor source for this set is a male donor with ankylosing spondylitis.

This clonotype has a handful of counts. V usage is TRBV5-1 and J usage is TRBJ2-5; tentative D call: TRBD2 (5 bases). From germline, CDR1 is SGHRS and CDR2 YFSETQ. This CDR3 is built from 15 residues. V was clipped by 5 bases and J by 2 bases, with 16 bases between them. The CDR3 protein is CASSSYGVSQETQYF. The CDR3 DNA reads as TGCGCCAGCAGTTCCTACGGGGTCTCGCAAGAGACCCAGTACTTC.

The chain combines TRBV20-1 with TRBJ1-1; D not certain. V was cut by 3 bases and J by 1 base, with 12 bases left in between. The V gene's germline CDR1 is DFQATT and CDR2 SNEGSKA (reference sequence). This CDR3 spans 14 amino acids. CDR3 amino acids: CSARILDGNTEAFF. As DNA, the CDR3 is TGCAGTGCTAGGATCCTGGACGGGAACACTGAAGCTTTCTTT.

The chain carries TRBV12-3 or TRBV12-4 and TRBJ1-5; TRBD1 might be the D (5 bases). The V end was cut by 5 bases, the J end by 4 bases, with 18 bases between. The CDR3 length is 16 residues. The CDR3 is CASSLWGSPENQPQHF. The DNA of the CDR3 is TGTGCCAGCAGTCTATGGGGCAGTCCGGAAAATCAGCCCCAGCATTTT.

The chain joins TRBV6-2 or TRBV6-3 to TRBJ2-1, with D possibly matching TRBD2 (5 bases). Per the germline V gene, CDR1 is MNHEY and CDR2 is SVGEGT. The CDR3 length is 13 residues. V shed 11 bases and J shed 0 bases, with 11 bases lying between them. The CDR3 nucleotides read TGTGCCGGAGGAAGGAGCTCCTACAATGAGCAGTTCTTC. It translates to CAGGRSSYNEQFF.

The chain links TRBV6-5 to TRBJ2-7; possibly TRBD1 for D (6 bases). This CDR3 region has 16 residues. Germline V gene sequence: CDR1 MNHEY, CDR2 SVGAGI. V shed 2 bases and J shed 7 bases, with 21 bases lying between them. The CDR3 is CASSYPGPQGAAEQYV. The CDR3 DNA follows: TGTGCCAGCAGTTACCCGGGGCCACAGGGTGCCGCGGAGCAGTACGTC.

The gene calls are TRBV5-1 and TRBJ1-1; 10 bases align to TRBD1. The CDR3 runs to 17 residues. CDR1 is SGHRS, CDR2 YFSETQ, per germline. The J segment lost 3 bases and the V segment lost 3 bases, leaving 11 bases of the junction unmatched. This CDR3 reads CASSWPPTGTGDTEAFF. Written as DNA, the CDR3 is TGCGCCAGCAGCTGGCCCCCAACCGGGACAGGGGACACTGAAGCTTTCTTT. Complete variable domain (other parts from reference TRBV5-1 and TRBJ1-1): KAGVTQTPRYLIKTRGQQVTLSCSPISGHRSVSWYQQTPGQGLQFLFEYFSETQRNKGNFPGRFSGRQFSNSRSEMNVSTLELGDSALYLCASSWPPTGTGDTEAFFGQGTRLTVV.

The V and J genes are TRBV4-1 and TRBJ1-1; D remains unclear. Per the germline V gene, CDR1 is MGHRA and CDR2 is YSYEKL. This CDR3 spans 14 amino acids. V lost 4 bases and J lost 7, with 16 bases in between. The DNA for the CDR3 is TGCGCCAGCAGCCTCGAACCGGGTACGGATGAAGCTTTCTTT. Translation: CASSLEPGTDEAFF.

This clonotype was seen a few times. CDR3 DNA sequence: TGTGCCAGCAGCTTAACGGGAAACTCCTACAATGAGCAGTTCTTC. Translated: CASSLTGNSYNEQFF. This sequence joins TRBV7-2 and TRBJ2-1, with TRBD2 as a possible D gene (5 bases). CDR1 is SGHTA, CDR2 FQGNSA, per germline. V was trimmed by 2 bases and J by 0 bases, leaving 8 bases between them. The CDR3 contains 15 residues.

The J gene is TRBJ2-2, the V gene TRBV24-1, with 9 positions matching TRBD1. With 2 bases clipped from V and 3 bases from J, the junction kept 6 bases outside the gene matches. Looked up from germline, CDR1 is KGHDR and CDR2 is SFDVKD. CDR3 length: 17 amino acids. CDR3 DNA sequence: TGTGCCACCAGTGATTGGACAGGGGCGGACGACACCGGGGAGCTGTTTTTT. Residues: CATSDWTGADDTGELFF.

V gene TRBV10-2 combines with J gene TRBJ2-2; D remains unclear. V lost 7 bases, J lost 7 bases, and 7 bases lay in between. Germline-derived CDR1 and CDR2 are WSHSY and SAAADI. The CDR3 is 11 amino acids. CDR3 nucleotides: TGCGCCAGCAATGGGATCGGGGAGCTGTTTTTT. Translating it yields CASNGIGELFF.

The table lists this clonotype with a few counts. This sequence joins TRBV20-1 and TRBJ2-7, with 9 bases fitting TRBD2. Germline CDR1 reads DFQATT; CDR2 reads SNEGSKA (reference sequence). The CDR3 extends over 15 amino acids. The V segment lost 3 bases and the J segment 1 base; nucleotides outside the gene matches: 7. The CDR3 sequence is CSARIPLAGSYEQYF. In nucleotides, the CDR3 is TGCAGTGCTAGGATCCCCCTAGCGGGATCCTACGAGCAGTACTTC.

This chain connects TRBV9 to TRBJ1-2; 7 bases are a match to TRBD1. Trimming cost V 4 bases and J 0 bases; bases outside gene matches: 9. The V gene's germline CDR1 is SGDLS and CDR2 YYNGEE. The CDR3 covers 16 residues. The CDR3 here is CASSPRTGQANYGYTF. As DNA, the CDR3 is TGTGCCAGCAGCCCAAGGACAGGCCAAGCTAACTATGGCTACACCTTC.

This clonotype was detected many times. The CDR3 loop is CASSQDYRTTHEQFF. In nucleotides, the CDR3 is TGTGCCAGCAGCCAAGATTACCGGACAACCCATGAGCAGTTCTTC. V usage is TRBV4-2 and J usage is TRBJ2-1; possibly TRBD1 for D (5 bases). The V and J ends lost 0 bases and 8 bases respectively, with 14 bases between them. CDR3 size: 15 residues. Germline-derived CDR1 and CDR2 are LGHNA and YNFKEQ.